One sample yielded the 30 T cell receptor beta chains listed below, sequenced in a study of cytomegalovirus exposure and HLA in healthy donors. TCRdb's copy holds only in-frame clones and misses some; the assay was immunoSEQ multiplex PCR. This sample has around 140,000 clones, with around 84% found just once. Sequenced input: PBMCs. All receptors come from a man aged 18 to 29 in good health and CMV-seropositive.

The chain couples TRBV11-3 to TRBJ2-7; 9 bases are shared with TRBD2. The CDR3 consists of 14 residues. The J segment lost 2 bases and the V segment lost 2 bases, leaving 1 base of the junction unmatched. Looked up from germline, CDR1 is SGHNT and CDR2 is YENEEA. The CDR3 sequence is CASSLLAGTYEQYF. CDR3 nucleotides: TGTGCCAGCAGCTTACTAGCGGGAACCTACGAGCAGTACTTC.

The V call is TRBV18, the J call TRBJ2-5; 12 bases fit TRBD2. Germline V gene sequence: CDR1 KGHSH, CDR2 LQKENI. V shed 5 bases and J 0 bases; nucleotides not matched to a gene: 1. This CDR3 has 15 amino acids. As DNA, the CDR3 is TGTGCCAGCTCAGGACTAGCGGGAAACCAAGAGACCCAGTACTTC. The encoded protein is CASSGLAGNQETQYF.

J is TRBJ1-2 and V is TRBV7-8, with a weak D call TRBD1 (5 bases). Germline CDR1 is SGHVS and CDR2 is FQNEAQ. Trimming removed 5 bases at V and 4 bases at J, with 26 bases between. This CDR3 is 18 amino acids long. CDR3 nucleotide sequence: TGTGCCAGCAGCCTGGCGGACGGGGGGGACCCTTTAGGCTATGGCTACACCTTC. Protein product: CASSLADGGDPLGYGYTF.

The chain combines TRBV4-2 with TRBJ2-1, with 11 bases identical to TRBD1. The CDR3 has 15 residues. CDR1 LGHNA and CDR2 YNFKEQ come from the germline V gene. Trimming removed 4 bases from V and 7 bases from J; junction bases left unmatched: 6. This CDR3 is CASSLGQGESNEQFF. The CDR3 DNA reads TGTGCCAGCAGCCTGGGACAGGGGGAAAGTAATGAGCAGTTCTTC.

The rearrangement joins TRBV5-1 to TRBJ2-7, with TRBD1 identical over 9 bases. The CDR3 has 15 amino acids. The germline V gene has CDR1 SGHRS and CDR2 YFSETQ. V lost 4 bases, J lost 3 bases, and 8 bases stayed unmatched. CDR3: CASSRGQGLDYEQYF. Here the CDR3 DNA reads TGCGCCAGCAGCCGGGGACAGGGACTTGACTACGAGCAGTACTTC.

This sequence joins TRBV18 and TRBJ1-2, with D perhaps TRBD1 (6 bases). CDR3 size: 14 residues. The V gene's germline CDR1 is KGHSH and CDR2 LQKENI. The germline V and J ends were trimmed by 2 bases and 4 bases, with 11 bases remaining between them. The CDR3 nucleotides are TGTGCCAGCTCACCAAAGGACAGCCCCTATGGCTACACCTTC. Its protein is CASSPKDSPYGYTF.

This chain joins TRBV11-2 and TRBJ2-7; 8 bases match TRBD2. The CDR3 runs to 15 residues. V trimming: 1 base; J trimming: 1 base; junction bases outside the gene matches: 3. The V gene's germline CDR1 is SGHAT and CDR2 FQNNGV. The CDR3: CASSLAASGSYEQYF. In DNA form, the CDR3 reads TGTGCCAGCAGCTTAGCCGCTAGCGGGTCCTACGAGCAGTACTTC.

The chain combines TRBV5-1 with TRBJ2-1; D gene uncertain. Germline CDR1 reads SGHRS; CDR2 reads YFSETQ. Trimming cost V 4 bases and J 9 bases, with 20 bases left between them. The CDR3 spans 15 residues. CDR3 nucleotides: TGCGCCAGCAGCGGAATTGACGCGACTCAGAGTGAGCAGTTCTTC. Amino acids: CASSGIDATQSEQFF.

The genes are TRBV11-2 and TRBJ2-1; weak D call: TRBD2 (6 bases). V was pared by 7 bases and J by 4 bases, with 17 bases between. CDR1 and CDR2 from the germline V gene are SGHAT and FQNNGV. CDR3 length equals 15 residues. CDR3 amino acids: CASTRVGTLYNEQFF. Here the CDR3 DNA reads TGTGCCAGCACTCGTGTTGGGACTTTGTACAATGAGCAGTTCTTC.

The V and J genes are TRBV30 and TRBJ2-2; maybe TRBD1 (6 bases). The CDR3 covers 14 residues. V lost 4 bases and J lost 5, with 14 bases in between. CDR1 and CDR2 from the germline V gene are GTSNPN and SVGIG (reference sequence). This CDR3 is CAWTGQGWTGELFF. In DNA, the CDR3 is TGTGCCTGGACGGGGCAGGGGTGGACCGGGGAGCTGTTTTTT. Supplemented by reference TRBV30 and TRBJ2-2, the full variable domain reads SQTIHQWPATLVQPVGSPLSLECTVEGTSNPNLYWYRQAAGRGLQLLFYSVGIGQISSEVPQNLSASRPQDRQFILSSKKLLLSDSGFYLCAWTGQGWTGELFFGEGSRLTVL.

The rearrangement links TRBV19 to TRBJ2-7, with 14 nucleotides matching TRBD2. The CDR3 loop spans 19 amino acids. V lost 4 bases to trimming and J lost 0 bases; unmatched junction nucleotides: 11. Germline V gene lookup returns CDR1 LNHDA and CDR2 SQIVND (reference sequence). In DNA, the CDR3 is TGTGCCAGTAGTACCGCGGCGGGACTAGCGGGAGCCCCCTCCTACGAGCAGTACTTC. As protein: CASSTAAGLAGAPSYEQYF.

The genes are TRBV5-1 and TRBJ1-1; TRBD1 aligns across 7 bases. CDR1 SGHRS and CDR2 YFSETQ come from the germline V gene. V was pared by 4 bases and J by 5 bases, with 11 bases of the junction left unmatched. There are 15 residues in the CDR3. The CDR3 sequence is CASSGQVGIETEAFF. CDR3 nucleotides: TGCGCCAGCAGCGGACAGGTAGGGATAGAGACTGAAGCTTTCTTT.

The chain couples TRBV7-9 to TRBJ1-1, with D perhaps TRBD1 (5 bases). Trimming took 6 bases from V and 8 from J, leaving 13 bases between them. This CDR3 has 12 residues. The germline V gene encodes CDR1 SEHNR and CDR2 FQNEAQ (reference sequence). The CDR3: CASRQRGSEAFF. The CDR3 DNA sequence: TGTGCCAGCAGACAAAGGGGCAGCGAAGCTTTCTTT.

The rearrangement joins TRBV6-1 to TRBJ1-6; D call uncertain. CDR1 MNHNS and CDR2 SASEGT come from the germline V gene. V was clipped by 4 bases and J by 10 bases, with 11 bases between them. The CDR3 consists of 13 residues. The CDR3: CASSGPVGSPLHF. The DNA for the CDR3 is TGTGCCAGCAGTGGCCCGGTCGGGTCACCCCTCCACTTT.

This clone appeared a single time. The chain links TRBV27 to TRBJ2-7; 8 bases are shared with TRBD1. Germline V gene lookup returns CDR1 MNHEY and CDR2 SMNVEV (reference sequence). This CDR3 is built from 13 residues. The V segment lost 4 bases and the J segment 7 bases; nucleotides outside the gene matches: 6. For the CDR3, the DNA is TGTGCCAGCAGTTATGACAGGGGATGGGAGCAGTACTTC. It translates to CASSYDRGWEQYF.

V usage is TRBV11-3 and J usage is TRBJ2-1, with D possibly matching TRBD1 (5 bases). Germline CDR1 reads SGHNT; CDR2 reads YENEEA. The CDR3 has 20 residues. Trimming stripped 8 bases from V and 1 base from J, with 30 bases between. CDR3 region: CASRQLPEHENLFSYNEQFF. In DNA form, the CDR3 reads TGTGCCAGCCGACAGCTCCCCGAACACGAAAACCTCTTTTCCTACAATGAGCAGTTCTTC.

The chain couples TRBV9 to TRBJ2-5; TRBD1 agrees at 7 bases. Germline values: CDR1 SGDLS, CDR2 YYNGEE. Trimming took 0 bases from V and 2 from J; bases not matched to a gene: 10. The CDR3 has 17 amino acids. The CDR3 coding sequence is TGTGCCAGCAGCGTAGCTCCCCCGGGCAGGGGGCAAGAGACCCAGTACTTC. This gives the protein CASSVAPPGRGQETQYF.

The chain has TRBV5-1 and TRBJ2-1, with a tentative D call TRBD2 (5 bases). Germline CDR1 and CDR2: SGHRS and YFSETQ. The ends were cut back, 4 bases at V and 7 bases at J, with 21 bases in the middle. The CDR3 consists of 16 residues. The CDR3 sequence is CASSPSPRPTGNEQFF. The DNA of the CDR3 is TGCGCCAGCAGCCCTAGTCCCAGACCCACGGGGAATGAGCAGTTCTTC.

The chain is built from TRBV2 and TRBJ2-6; TRBD1 is a possible D gene (5 bases). Germline V gene lookup returns CDR1 SNHLY and CDR2 FYNNEI. This CDR3 contains 16 residues. Between the trimmed V and J ends, which lost 1 base and 0 bases, there was a span of 7 bases. CDR3 sequence: CASSEVGHSGANVLTF. The DNA of the CDR3 is TGTGCCAGCAGTGAAGTAGGACACTCTGGGGCCAACGTCCTGACTTTC.

V usage is TRBV18 and J usage is TRBJ2-5; D not certain. CDR3 size: 11 residues. The germline V gene encodes CDR1 KGHSH and CDR2 LQKENI. V was cut by 5 bases and J by 2 bases, with 3 bases left in between. The CDR3 DNA follows: TGTGCCAGCTCATCACAAGAGACCCAGTACTTC. This encodes CASSSQETQYF. The full variable domain, rest sourced from reference TRBV18 and TRBJ2-5, is NAGVMQNPRHLVRRRGQEARLRCSPMKGHSHVYWYRQLPEEGLKFMVYLQKENIIDESGMPKERFSAEFPKEGPSILRIQQVVRGDSAAYFCASSSQETQYFGPGTRLLVL.

The rearrangement links TRBV7-9 to TRBJ2-7; 15 bases agree with TRBD2. Germline assignment: CDR1 SEHNR and CDR2 FQNEAQ (reference sequence). V was pared by 5 bases and J by 4 bases, with 3 bases of the junction left unmatched. This CDR3 is built from 15 residues. The CDR3 sequence: CASSRGTSGRYEQYF. CDR3 nucleotides: TGTGCCAGCAGCCGAGGGACTAGCGGGAGGTACGAGCAGTACTTC.

The chain links TRBV30 to TRBJ1-3, with 7 bases identical to TRBD1. V trimming: 5 bases; J trimming: 4 bases; junction bases outside the gene matches: 5. The germline V gene has CDR1 GTSNPN and CDR2 SVGIG (reference sequence). The CDR3 spans 13 residues. The CDR3 sequence is CAWDTGAGNTIYF. DNA of the CDR3: TGTGCCTGGGATACAGGGGCCGGAAACACCATATATTTT.

This sequence joins TRBV27 and TRBJ1-1, with D unclear. Germline values: CDR1 MNHEY, CDR2 SMNVEV (reference sequence). The V end lost 2 bases, the J end lost 4 bases, and 11 bases lay between the germline ends. This CDR3 has 14 amino acids. Here the CDR3 DNA reads TGTGCCAGCAGTTTAAGGTCAGGTATCACTGAAGCTTTCTTT. It specifies CASSLRSGITEAFF.

This clone appeared once. V gene TRBV11-2 combines with J gene TRBJ2-7; 10 bases fit TRBD2. The germline CDR1 and CDR2 sequences are SGHAT and FQNNGV. CDR3 length: 14 residues. Trimming removed 1 base from V and 8 bases from J; junction bases left unmatched: 5. The CDR3 region has the DNA TGTGCCAGCAGCTTAGGGACTAGCGGACCCCAGCAGTACTTC. It translates to CASSLGTSGPQQYF.

This chain uses TRBV11-3 with TRBJ2-1; 7 bases are shared with TRBD2. Germline CDR1 reads SGHNT; CDR2 reads YENEEA. The CDR3 length is 16 residues. The V gene end was trimmed by 1 base and the J gene end by 4 bases; junction bases not matched to a gene: 7. The CDR3 DNA is TGTGCCAGCAGCTTAGGGAGGCGGGAGTGGTACAATGAGCAGTTCTTC. Protein product: CASSLGRREWYNEQFF.

The chain has TRBV7-9 and TRBJ1-4; a possible D gene is TRBD1 (5 bases). Germline values: CDR1 SEHNR, CDR2 FQNEAQ (reference sequence). V was clipped by 5 bases and J by 0 bases, with 19 bases between them. CDR3 length: 18 residues. This CDR3 reads CASSLGIGGIATNEKLFF. The CDR3 DNA reads TGTGCCAGCAGCCTTGGTATTGGGGGGATTGCAACTAATGAAAAACTGTTTTTT.

This rearrangement joins TRBV6-1 to TRBJ2-7, with TRBD2 matching 8 bases. V lost 2 bases and J lost 2; bases outside the gene matches: 8. From germline, CDR1 is MNHNS and CDR2 SASEGT. This CDR3 spans 16 amino acids. The CDR3 nucleotides are TGTGCCAGCAGTGAACTTCTGACTAGCGTAGCCTACGAGCAGTACTTC. Protein sequence: CASSELLTSVAYEQYF.

The rearrangement uses TRBV6-1 and TRBJ1-1, with D perhaps matching TRBD1 (6 bases). The length of the CDR3 is 15 residues. The germline gives CDR1 MNHNS, CDR2 SASEGT. Between the trimmed V and J ends, which lost 7 bases and 3 bases, there was a span of 18 bases. The CDR3 region has the DNA TGTGCCAGCACGATAAACAGGGAAGGTGACACTGAAGCTTTCTTT. Translating it yields CASTINREGDTEAFF.

In this sample, this clone turned up a few times. The chain links TRBV2 to TRBJ1-5; no reliable D call. Deletions cut 3 bases from V and 4 bases from J, with 10 bases between. Looked up from germline, CDR1 is SNHLY and CDR2 is FYNNEI. This CDR3 spans 14 amino acids. The CDR3 here is CASSERSQNQPQHF. For the CDR3, the DNA is TGTGCCAGCAGTGAGAGGTCGCAAAATCAGCCCCAGCATTTT.

This chain links TRBV6-5 with TRBJ2-1; D not certain. CDR3 length: 16 residues. Per germline, CDR1 MNHEY and CDR2 SVGAGI. Trimming stripped 0 bases from V and 6 bases from J, with 15 bases between. DNA of the CDR3: TGTGCCAGCAGTTACTCTCTCAGCCCCACTACCAATGAGCAGTTCTTC. Protein sequence: CASSYSLSPTTNEQFF.